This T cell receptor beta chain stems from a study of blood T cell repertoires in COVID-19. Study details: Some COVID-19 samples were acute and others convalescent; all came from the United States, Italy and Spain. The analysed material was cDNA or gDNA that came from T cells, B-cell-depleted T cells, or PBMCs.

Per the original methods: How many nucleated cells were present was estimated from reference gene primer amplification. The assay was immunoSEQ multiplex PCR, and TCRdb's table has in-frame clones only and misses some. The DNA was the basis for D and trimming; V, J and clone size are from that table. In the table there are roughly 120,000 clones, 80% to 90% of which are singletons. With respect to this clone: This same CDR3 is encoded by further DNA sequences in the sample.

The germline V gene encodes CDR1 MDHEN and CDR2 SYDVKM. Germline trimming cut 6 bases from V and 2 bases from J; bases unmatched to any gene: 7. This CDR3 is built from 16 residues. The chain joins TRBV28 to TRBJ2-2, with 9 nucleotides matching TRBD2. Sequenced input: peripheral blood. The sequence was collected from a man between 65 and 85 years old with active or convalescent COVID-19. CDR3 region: CASRSLAGVNTGELFF. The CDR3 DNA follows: TGTGCCAGCAGATCATTAGCGGGAGTAAACACCGGGGAGCTGTTTTTT.